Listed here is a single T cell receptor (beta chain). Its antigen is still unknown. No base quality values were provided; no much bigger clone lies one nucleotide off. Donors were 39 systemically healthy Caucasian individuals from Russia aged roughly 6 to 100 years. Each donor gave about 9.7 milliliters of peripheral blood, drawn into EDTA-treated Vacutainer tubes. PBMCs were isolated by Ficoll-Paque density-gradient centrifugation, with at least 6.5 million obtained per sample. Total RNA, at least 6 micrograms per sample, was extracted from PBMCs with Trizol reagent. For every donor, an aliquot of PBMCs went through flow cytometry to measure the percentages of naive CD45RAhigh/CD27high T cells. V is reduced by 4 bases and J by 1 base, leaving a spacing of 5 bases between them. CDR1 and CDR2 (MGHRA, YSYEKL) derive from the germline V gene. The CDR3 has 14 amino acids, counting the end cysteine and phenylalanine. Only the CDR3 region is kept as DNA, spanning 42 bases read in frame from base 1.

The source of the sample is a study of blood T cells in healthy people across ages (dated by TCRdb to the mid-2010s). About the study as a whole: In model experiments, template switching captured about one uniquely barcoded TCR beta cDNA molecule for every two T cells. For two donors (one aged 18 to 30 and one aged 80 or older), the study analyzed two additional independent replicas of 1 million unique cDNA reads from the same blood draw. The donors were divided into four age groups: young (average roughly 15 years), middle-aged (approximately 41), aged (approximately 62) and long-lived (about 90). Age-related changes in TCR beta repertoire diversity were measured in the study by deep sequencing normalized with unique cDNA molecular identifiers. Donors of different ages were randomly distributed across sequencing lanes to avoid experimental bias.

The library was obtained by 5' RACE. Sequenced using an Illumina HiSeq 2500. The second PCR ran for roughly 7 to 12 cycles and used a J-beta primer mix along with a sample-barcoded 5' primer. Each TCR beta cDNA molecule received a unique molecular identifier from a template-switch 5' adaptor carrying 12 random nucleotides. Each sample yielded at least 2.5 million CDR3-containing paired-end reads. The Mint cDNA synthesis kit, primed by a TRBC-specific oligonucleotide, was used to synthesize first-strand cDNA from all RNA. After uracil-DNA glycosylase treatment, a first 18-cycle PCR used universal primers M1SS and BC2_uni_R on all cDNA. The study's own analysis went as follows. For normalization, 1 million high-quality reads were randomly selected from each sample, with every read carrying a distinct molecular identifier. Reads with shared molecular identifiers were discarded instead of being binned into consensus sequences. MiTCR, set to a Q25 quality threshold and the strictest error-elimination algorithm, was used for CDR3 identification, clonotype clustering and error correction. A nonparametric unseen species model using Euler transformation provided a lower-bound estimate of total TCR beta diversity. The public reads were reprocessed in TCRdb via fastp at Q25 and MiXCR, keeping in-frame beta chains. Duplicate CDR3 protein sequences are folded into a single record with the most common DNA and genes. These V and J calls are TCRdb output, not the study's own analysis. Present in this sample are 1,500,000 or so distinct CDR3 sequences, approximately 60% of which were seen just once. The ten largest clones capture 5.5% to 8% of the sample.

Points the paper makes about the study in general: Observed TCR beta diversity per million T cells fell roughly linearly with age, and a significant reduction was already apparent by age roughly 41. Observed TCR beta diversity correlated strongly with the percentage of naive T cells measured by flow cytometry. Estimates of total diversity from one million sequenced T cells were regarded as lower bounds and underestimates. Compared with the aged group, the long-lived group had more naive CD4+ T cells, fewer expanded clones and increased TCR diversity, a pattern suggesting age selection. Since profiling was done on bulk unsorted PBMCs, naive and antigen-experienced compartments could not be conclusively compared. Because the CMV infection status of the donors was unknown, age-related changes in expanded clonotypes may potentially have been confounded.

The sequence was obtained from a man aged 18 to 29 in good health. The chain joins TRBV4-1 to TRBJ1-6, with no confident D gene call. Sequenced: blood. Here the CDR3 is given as CASSRRSYNSPLHF. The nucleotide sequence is TGCGCCAGCAGCCGAAGGTCCTATAATTCACCCCTCCACTTT.